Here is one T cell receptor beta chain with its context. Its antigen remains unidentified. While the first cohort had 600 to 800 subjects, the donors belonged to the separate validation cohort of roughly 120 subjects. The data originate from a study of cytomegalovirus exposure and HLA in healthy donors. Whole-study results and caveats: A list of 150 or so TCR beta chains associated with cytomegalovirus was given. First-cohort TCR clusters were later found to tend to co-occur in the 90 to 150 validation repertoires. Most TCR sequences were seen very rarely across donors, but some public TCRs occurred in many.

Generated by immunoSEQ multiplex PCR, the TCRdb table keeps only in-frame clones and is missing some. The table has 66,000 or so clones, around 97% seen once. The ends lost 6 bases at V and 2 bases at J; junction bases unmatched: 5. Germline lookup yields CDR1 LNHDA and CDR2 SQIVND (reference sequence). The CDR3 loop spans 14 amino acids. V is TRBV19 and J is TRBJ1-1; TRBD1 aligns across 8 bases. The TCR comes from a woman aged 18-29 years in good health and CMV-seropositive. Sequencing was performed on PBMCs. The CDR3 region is CASRGGQANTEAFF. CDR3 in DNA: TGTGCCAGTAGGGGGGGACAGGCTAACACTGAAGCTTTCTTT.